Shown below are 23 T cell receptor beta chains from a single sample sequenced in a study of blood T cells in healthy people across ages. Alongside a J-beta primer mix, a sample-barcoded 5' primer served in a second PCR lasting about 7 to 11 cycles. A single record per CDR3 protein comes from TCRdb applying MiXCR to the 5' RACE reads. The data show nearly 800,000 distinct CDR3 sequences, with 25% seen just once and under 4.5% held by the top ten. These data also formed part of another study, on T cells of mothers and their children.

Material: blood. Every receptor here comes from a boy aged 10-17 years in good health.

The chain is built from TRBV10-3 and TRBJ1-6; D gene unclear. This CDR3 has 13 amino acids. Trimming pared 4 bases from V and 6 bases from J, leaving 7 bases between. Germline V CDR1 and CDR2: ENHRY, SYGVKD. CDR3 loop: CAISVGSNSPLHF. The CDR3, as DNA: TGTGCCATCAGTGTGGGGAGTAATTCACCCCTCCACTTT.

CDR3 nucleotides: TGTGCCAGTAGTTCGACAGGGGGAAAACAGCCCCAGCATTTT. This gives the protein CASSSTGGKQPQHF. The V and J genes are TRBV19 and TRBJ1-5; 9 nucleotides match TRBD1. The CDR3 totals 14 residues. The V and J ends lost 5 bases and 7 bases, in that order; junction bases with no gene match: 6. Germline V gene lookup returns CDR1 LNHDA and CDR2 SQIVND (reference sequence). The entire variable domain, with the rest obtained from reference TRBV19 and TRBJ1-5, is as follows: DGGITQSPKYLFRKEGQNVTLSCEQNLNHDAMYWYRQDPGQGLRLIYYSQIVNDFQKGDIAEGYSVSREKKESFPLTVTSAQKNPTAFYLCASSSTGGKQPQHFGDGTRLSIL.

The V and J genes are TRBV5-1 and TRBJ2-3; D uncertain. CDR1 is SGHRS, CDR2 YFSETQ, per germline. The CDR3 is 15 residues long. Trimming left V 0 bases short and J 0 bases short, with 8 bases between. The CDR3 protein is CASSLARFSTDTQYF. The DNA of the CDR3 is TGCGCCAGCAGCTTGGCTAGGTTCAGCACAGATACGCAGTATTTT. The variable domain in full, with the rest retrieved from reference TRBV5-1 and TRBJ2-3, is KAGVTQTPRYLIKTRGQQVTLSCSPISGHRSVSWYQQTPGQGLQFLFEYFSETQRNKGNFPGRFSGRQFSNSRSEMNVSTLELGDSALYLCASSLARFSTDTQYFGPGTRLTVL.

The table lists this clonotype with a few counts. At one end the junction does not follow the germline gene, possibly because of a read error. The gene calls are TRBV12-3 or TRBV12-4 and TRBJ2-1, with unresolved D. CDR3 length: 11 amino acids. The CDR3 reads CASGLGHEQFF. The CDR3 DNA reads TGTGCCAGCGGTTTAGGTCATGAGCAGTTCTTC.

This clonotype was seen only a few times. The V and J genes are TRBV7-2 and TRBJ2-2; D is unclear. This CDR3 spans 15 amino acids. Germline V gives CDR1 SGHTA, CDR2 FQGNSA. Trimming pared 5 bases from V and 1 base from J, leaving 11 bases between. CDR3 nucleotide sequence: TGTGCCAGCAGCCTCGACTGGAGGAACACCGGGGAGCTGTTTTTT. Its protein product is CASSLDWRNTGELFF.

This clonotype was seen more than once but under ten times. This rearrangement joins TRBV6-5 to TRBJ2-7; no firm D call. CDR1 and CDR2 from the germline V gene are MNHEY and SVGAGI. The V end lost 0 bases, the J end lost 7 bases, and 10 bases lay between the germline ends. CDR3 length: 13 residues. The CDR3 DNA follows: TGTGCCAGCAGTTACTCATCCGTTGGTGAGCAGTACTTC. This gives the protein CASSYSSVGEQYF.

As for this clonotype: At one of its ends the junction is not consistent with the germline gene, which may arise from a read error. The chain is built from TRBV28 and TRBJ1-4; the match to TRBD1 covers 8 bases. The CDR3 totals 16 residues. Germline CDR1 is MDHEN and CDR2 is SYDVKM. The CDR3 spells CASSWADRAWIEKLVF. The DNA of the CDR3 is TGTGCCAGCAGTTGGGCGGACAGGGCGTGGATTGAAAAACTGGTTTTT.

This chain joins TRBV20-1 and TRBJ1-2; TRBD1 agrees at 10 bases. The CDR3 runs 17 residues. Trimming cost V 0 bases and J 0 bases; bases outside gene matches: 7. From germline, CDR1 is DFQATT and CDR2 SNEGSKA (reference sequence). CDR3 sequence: CSARDPGQGSSNYGYTF. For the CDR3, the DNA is TGCAGTGCTAGAGATCCGGGACAGGGGTCTTCTAACTATGGCTACACCTTC.

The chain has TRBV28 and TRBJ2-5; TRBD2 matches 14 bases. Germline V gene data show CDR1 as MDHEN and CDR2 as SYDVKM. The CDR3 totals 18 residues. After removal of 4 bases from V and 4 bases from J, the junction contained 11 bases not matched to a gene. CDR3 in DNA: TGTGCCAGCAGTTACCTGACTAGCGGGAGGGCCAGCGGAGAGACCCAGTACTTC. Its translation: CASSYLTSGRASGETQYF.

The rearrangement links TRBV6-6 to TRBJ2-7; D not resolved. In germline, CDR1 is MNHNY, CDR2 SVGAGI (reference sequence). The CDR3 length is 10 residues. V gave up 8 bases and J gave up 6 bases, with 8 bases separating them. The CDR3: CASGSVEQYF. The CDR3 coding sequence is TGTGCCAGCGGGTCCGTCGAGCAGTACTTC.

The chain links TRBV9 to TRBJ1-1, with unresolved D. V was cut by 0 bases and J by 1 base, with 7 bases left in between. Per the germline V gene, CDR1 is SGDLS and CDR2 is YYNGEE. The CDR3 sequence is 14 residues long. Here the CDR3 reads CASSVDLANTEAFF. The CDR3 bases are TGTGCCAGCAGCGTAGATCTCGCGAACACTGAAGCTTTCTTT.

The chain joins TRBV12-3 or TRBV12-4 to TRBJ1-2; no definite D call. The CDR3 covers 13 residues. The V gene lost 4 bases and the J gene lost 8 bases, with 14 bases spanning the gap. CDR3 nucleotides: TGTGCCAGCAGTTCAACAGAGTCTCTAGGCTACACCTTC. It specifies CASSSTESLGYTF.

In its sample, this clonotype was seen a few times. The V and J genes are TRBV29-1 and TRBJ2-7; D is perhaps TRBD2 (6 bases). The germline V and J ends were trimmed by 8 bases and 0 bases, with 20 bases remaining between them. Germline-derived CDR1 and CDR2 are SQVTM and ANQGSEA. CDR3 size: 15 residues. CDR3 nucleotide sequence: TGCAGCACCGAGGTTCGGGGGACGGACTCCTACGAGCAGTACTTC. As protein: CSTEVRGTDSYEQYF.

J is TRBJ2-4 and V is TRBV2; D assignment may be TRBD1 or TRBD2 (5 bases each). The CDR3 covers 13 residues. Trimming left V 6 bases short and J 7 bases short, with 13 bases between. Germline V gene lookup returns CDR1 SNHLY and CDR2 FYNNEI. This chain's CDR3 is CASRRDGGNIQYF. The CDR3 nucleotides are TGTGCCAGCAGGAGGGACGGTGGCAACATTCAGTACTTC.

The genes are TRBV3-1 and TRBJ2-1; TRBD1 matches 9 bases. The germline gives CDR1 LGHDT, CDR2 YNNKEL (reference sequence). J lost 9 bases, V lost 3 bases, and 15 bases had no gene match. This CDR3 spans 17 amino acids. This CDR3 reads CASSHGGVQGAIAEQFF. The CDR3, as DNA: TGTGCCAGCAGCCATGGGGGTGTACAGGGGGCTATTGCTGAGCAGTTCTTC.

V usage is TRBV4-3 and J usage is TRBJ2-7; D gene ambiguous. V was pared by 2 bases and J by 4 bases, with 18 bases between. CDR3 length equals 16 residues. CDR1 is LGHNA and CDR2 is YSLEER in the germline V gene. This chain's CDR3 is CASSQQTRRMKYEQYF. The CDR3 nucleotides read TGCGCCAGCAGCCAACAAACGCGACGGATGAAGTACGAGCAGTACTTC.

The CDR3 loop is CAIASGQGSRDEQYF. The CDR3 DNA sequence: TGTGCCATCGCCTCCGGACAGGGTTCGAGGGACGAGCAGTACTTC. J is TRBJ2-5 and V is TRBV10-3; 8 bases fit TRBD1. The DNA end is a closer match to TRBJ2-7, so the J assignment may be wrong. The CDR3 sequence is 15 residues long. Germline CDR1 reads ENHRY; CDR2 reads SYGVKD.

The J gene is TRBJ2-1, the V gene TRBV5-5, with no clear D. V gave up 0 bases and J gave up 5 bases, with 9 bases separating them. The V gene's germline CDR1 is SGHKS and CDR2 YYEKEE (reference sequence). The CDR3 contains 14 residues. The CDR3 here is CASSLVTADNEQFF. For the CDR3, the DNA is TGTGCCAGCAGCTTGGTGACGGCAGACAATGAGCAGTTCTTC.

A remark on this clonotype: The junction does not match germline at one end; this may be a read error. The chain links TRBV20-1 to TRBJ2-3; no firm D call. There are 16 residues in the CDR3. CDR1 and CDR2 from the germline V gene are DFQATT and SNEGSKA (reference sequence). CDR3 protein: CSARDRRRVSTDTQYF. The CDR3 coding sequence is TGCAGTGCTAGGGATCGTCGTAGGGTGAGCACAGATACGCAATATTTT.

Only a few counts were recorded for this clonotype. The CDR3 protein is CSVGRGNDEQFF. The CDR3 region has the DNA TGCAGCGTGGGACGTGGAAACGATGAGCAGTTCTTC. The V gene is TRBV29-1, the J gene TRBJ2-5; D possibly matches TRBD1 or TRBD2 (5 bases each). The end of the DNA is better explained by TRBJ2-1, so the J call may be wrong. Germline-derived CDR1 and CDR2 are SQVTM and ANQGSEA. The CDR3 extends over 12 amino acids.

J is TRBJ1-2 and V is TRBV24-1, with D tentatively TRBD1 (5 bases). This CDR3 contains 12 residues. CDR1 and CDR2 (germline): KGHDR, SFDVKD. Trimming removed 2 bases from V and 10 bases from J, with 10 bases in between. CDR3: CATSDYRGDYTF. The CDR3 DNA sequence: TGTGCCACCAGTGATTATCGGGGCGACTACACCTTC.

DNA for the CDR3: TGTGCCACCAGTGATTTGATCCCGACTTCCTACAATGAGCAGTTCTTC. Translating it yields CATSDLIPTSYNEQFF. J is TRBJ2-1 and V is TRBV24-1; D gene unclear. The CDR3 sequence is 16 residues long. Per germline, CDR1 KGHDR and CDR2 SFDVKD. The germline V and J ends were trimmed by 0 bases and 1 base, with 9 bases remaining between them.

Here the CDR3 DNA reads TGTGCCAGCAGTTTAGTTGCTTTCTCCCTACAACAAGAGACCCAGTACTTC. Protein product: CASSLVAFSLQQETQYF. This chain connects TRBV28 to TRBJ2-5; D unresolved. The V and J ends lost 2 bases and 2 bases respectively, with 18 bases between them. The germline gives CDR1 MDHEN, CDR2 SYDVKM. The CDR3 is made up of 17 amino acids.